These 29 T cell receptor beta chains were all obtained from the same sample, sequenced in a study of molecular identifiers for immune sequencing clone quantification. MiXCR was run by TCRdb on the PCR reads, yielding one entry per CDR3 protein. Of about 68,000 distinct CDR3 sequences listed, 15% to 20% are singletons. The sequenced sample consisted of naive CD8+ T cells from blood, with Jurkat cell RNA spiked in. The subset was: FACS-sorted CD8+CD4-CCR7+CD45RA+ naive T cells. The receptors derive from a human donor in good health. Some libraries in this study had Jurkat cell RNA spiked in.

This clonotype was detected only a few times. The chain has TRBV5-4 and TRBJ2-5; 7 bases map to TRBD2. The length of the CDR3 is 17 residues. Per the germline V gene, CDR1 is SGHNT and CDR2 is YYREEE (reference sequence). Trimming cost V 0 bases and J 5 bases; bases outside gene matches: 13. CDR3 nucleotides: TGTGCCAGCAGCTTGGCCGTGGCGGGAGTGGGTTGGGAGACCCAGTACTTC. Protein: CASSLAVAGVGWETQYF.

For this clonotype: This clone may be a read error of a much larger clone one base away. The rearrangement uses TRBV11-2 and TRBJ2-7, with 15 bases fitting TRBD2. Per germline, CDR1 SGHAT and CDR2 FQNNGV. The CDR3 totals 18 residues. CDR3: CVSSSGLAGGRAYYEQYF. CDR3 nucleotides: TGTGTCAGCAGCTCGGGACTAGCGGGAGGCCGGGCCTACTACGAGCAGTACTTC.

This clonotype was found many times. The rearrangement links TRBV6-1 to TRBJ2-3; weak D call: TRBD1 (6 bases). This CDR3 contains 15 residues. V lost 6 bases and J 6 bases, leaving 19 bases between the germline ends. CDR1 and CDR2 from the germline V gene are MNHNS and SASEGT. CDR3 sequence (DNA): TGTGCCAGCAGCACCGACAGGAGACTTCGGGATACGCAGTATTTT. Residues: CASSTDRRLRDTQYF.

This clonotype was seen only a few times. A much larger clone lies one base from this, so it may be a read error. The gene calls are TRBV7-9 and TRBJ1-4; the D gene is possibly TRBD1 (5 bases). Germline V lookup: CDR1 SEHNR, CDR2 FQNEAQ (reference sequence). The CDR3 length is 14 residues. The CDR3 DNA follows: TGTGCCAGCAGTTCTCGTGAGGGGAGTGAAATACTGTTTTTT. Protein: CASSSREGSEILFF. Complete variable domain (other parts from reference TRBV7-9 and TRBJ1-4): DTGVSQNPRHKITKRGQNVTFRCDPISEHNRLYWYRQTLGQGPEFLTYFQNEAQLEKSRLLSDRFSAERPKGSFSTLEIQRTEQGDSAMYLCASSSREGSEILFFGSGTQLSVL.

In the case of this clonotype: Being one base from a much bigger clone, this may be a read error. The chain links TRBV4-1 to TRBJ2-7, with 9 bases that match TRBD1. The CDR3 is 18 residues long. Germline V CDR1 and CDR2: MGHRA, YSYEKL. The CDR3: CASNQDYSRDRDFDEQYF. CDR3 coding DNA: TGCGCCAGCAACCAAGATTATAGCCGGGACAGGGATTTCGACGAGCAGTACTTC.

This clonotype was counted at least ten times. V usage is TRBV7-9 and J usage is TRBJ1-1, with TRBD1 identical over 11 bases. V was clipped by 6 bases and J by 4 bases; unmatched bases: 10. The germline gives CDR1 SEHNR, CDR2 FQNEAQ (reference sequence). CDR3 length: 16 amino acids. Here the CDR3 reads CASRRPFGTGGTEAFF. The DNA of the CDR3 is TGTGCCAGCAGACGTCCTTTTGGGACAGGGGGCACTGAAGCTTTCTTT.

This clonotype was counted ten times or more. The V call is TRBV19, the J call TRBJ2-5; 7 nucleotides align to TRBD2. Per germline, CDR1 LNHDA and CDR2 SQIVND (reference sequence). The CDR3 extends over 12 amino acids. V was clipped by 3 bases and J by 10 bases; unmatched bases: 5. The CDR3 reads CASSIPGDYQYF. CDR3 nucleotide sequence: TGTGCCAGTAGTATCCCCGGGGACTACCAGTACTTC.

The chain has TRBV19 and TRBJ2-7, with D maybe TRBD2 (6 bases). CDR3 length equals 14 residues. CDR1 and CDR2 (germline): LNHDA, SQIVND (reference sequence). V was shortened by 5 bases and J by 0 bases, with 11 bases between the two germline ends. The CDR3 DNA is TGTGCCAGTAGTCCGGGACTCAGCTCCTACGAGCAGTACTTC. This gives the protein CASSPGLSSYEQYF. The complete variable domain, with remaining parts taken from reference TRBV19 and TRBJ2-7, reads DGGITQSPKYLFRKEGQNVTLSCEQNLNHDAMYWYRQDPGQGLRLIYYSQIVNDFQKGDIAEGYSVSREKKESFPLTVTSAQKNPTAFYLCASSPGLSSYEQYFGPGTRLTVT.

The chain carries TRBV14 and TRBJ2-7, with TRBD2 matching 9 bases. CDR1 is SGHDN, CDR2 FVKESK, per germline. There are 19 residues in the CDR3. Trimming cost V 4 bases and J 2 bases; bases outside gene matches: 18. CDR3 residues: CASSLKNEDGLAFTYEQYF. In DNA, the CDR3 is TGTGCCAGCAGCCTCAAAAATGAGGATGGACTAGCGTTCACCTACGAGCAGTACTTC. Variable domain in full (rest from reference TRBV14 and TRBJ2-7): EAGVTQFPSHSVIEKGQTVTLRCDPISGHDNLYWYRRVMGKEIKFLLHFVKESKQDESGMPNNRFLAERTGGTYSTLKVQPAELEDSGVYFCASSLKNEDGLAFTYEQYFGPGTRLTVT.

This clonotype was recorded a few times. V usage is TRBV13 and J usage is TRBJ2-5, with 7 bases identical to TRBD1. CDR1 and CDR2 from the germline V gene are PRHDT and FYEKMQ (reference sequence). This CDR3 has 13 amino acids. With V trimmed by 6 bases and J by 7 bases, 8 bases remained unmatched. The chain's CDR3 is CASRTGTGGTQYF. CDR3 bases: TGTGCCAGCAGGACAGGGACCGGTGGGACCCAGTACTTC.

With respect to this clonotype: Given the absence of the conserved phenylalanine or tryptophan at the CDR3 end, a read error is likely. V is TRBV28 and J is TRBJ1-2, with 8 positions matching TRBD1. Germline V gives CDR1 MDHEN, CDR2 SYDVKM. V lost 5 bases to trimming and J lost 0 bases; unmatched junction nucleotides: 14. The CDR3 contains 18 residues. CDR3 residues: CASSPSILDRVANYGYTL. The CDR3 coding sequence is TGTGCCAGCAGTCCATCGATCTTGGACAGGGTAGCTAACTATGGCTACACCCTC.

This clonotype was seen many times. The CDR3 sequence: CASSLGSSSYEQYF. The CDR3 bases are TGTGCCAGCAGCTTAGGCTCTTCTAGCTACGAGCAGTACTTC. The chain is built from TRBV11-2 and TRBJ2-7; no reliable D call. V lost 1 base, J lost 3 bases, and 10 bases lay in between. Germline CDR1 and CDR2: SGHAT and FQNNGV. The CDR3 spans 14 residues.

This clonotype has a count of ten or more. The chain uses TRBV7-9 and TRBJ2-5, with no clear D. Germline lookup yields CDR1 SEHNR and CDR2 FQNEAQ (reference sequence). V was pared by 5 bases and J by 0 bases, with 4 bases between. The CDR3 consists of 12 residues. CDR3 region: CASSTYQETQYF. CDR3 nucleotides: TGTGCCAGCAGCACGTACCAAGAGACCCAGTACTTC.

This clonotype has ten or more counts. The chain links TRBV29-1 to TRBJ2-7; the match to TRBD1 covers 8 bases. V trimming: 6 bases; J trimming: 0 bases; junction bases outside the gene matches: 19. The CDR3 totals 18 residues. Germline V gene sequence: CDR1 SQVTM, CDR2 ANQGSEA. CDR3 bases: TGCAGCGTACTTCCCCACCGGACAGGGCCCCTTGACTCCTACGAGCAGTACTTC. This encodes CSVLPHRTGPLDSYEQYF.

This clonotype has a count of ten or more. The rearrangement uses TRBV7-9 and TRBJ1-2; the D gene is possibly TRBD1 (6 bases). Trimming pared 1 base from V and 1 base from J, leaving 7 bases between. The germline V gene encodes CDR1 SEHNR and CDR2 FQNEAQ (reference sequence). The CDR3 spans 14 residues. The CDR3 DNA follows: TGTGCCAGCAGCTTAGTGGACAGTAACTATGGCTACACCTTC. The encoded protein is CASSLVDSNYGYTF.

This clonotype was recorded many times. This chain connects TRBV20-1 to TRBJ2-5; possible D gene TRBD2, 5 bases. CDR1 DFQATT and CDR2 SNEGSKA come from the germline V gene (reference sequence). This CDR3 is built from 15 residues. Trimming removed 0 bases at V and 4 bases at J, with 15 bases between. CDR3 residues: CSARDIGEASETQYF. The CDR3 bases are TGCAGTGCTAGAGATATCGGGGAAGCGTCAGAGACCCAGTACTTC.

This clonotype was found a few times. The chain couples TRBV7-8 to TRBJ1-1; D gene unclear. V was trimmed by 5 bases and J by 0 bases, leaving 7 bases between them. Germline V gives CDR1 SGHVS, CDR2 FQNEAQ. CDR3 length equals 13 residues. The CDR3 here is CASSLLMNTEAFF. The CDR3 DNA follows: TGTGCCAGCAGCCTACTCATGAACACTGAAGCTTTCTTT.

Regarding this clonotype: One base away lies a much larger clone, so this may be a sequencing read error. The V gene is TRBV7-8, the J gene TRBJ2-1; weak D call: TRBD1 (6 bases). CDR1 is SGHVS and CDR2 is FQNEAQ in the germline V gene. The CDR3 loop spans 13 amino acids. V was clipped by 7 bases and J by 8 bases, with 15 bases between them. The CDR3 sequence: CASTPPGAHEQFF. In DNA form, the CDR3 reads TGTGCCAGCACTCCCCCAGGGGCGCATGAGCAGTTCTTC.

This clonotype turned up a few times. The V gene is TRBV2, the J gene TRBJ2-1; 11 nucleotides match TRBD2. The CDR3 runs 16 residues. V lost 4 bases and J lost 2; bases outside the gene matches: 4. The germline gives CDR1 SNHLY, CDR2 FYNNEI. Here the CDR3 reads CASSGLAGTAYNEQFF. In DNA form, the CDR3 reads TGTGCCAGCAGTGGACTAGCGGGAACGGCCTACAATGAGCAGTTCTTC. The full variable domain, completed using reference TRBV2 and TRBJ2-1, is EPEVTQTPSHQVTQMGQEVILRCVPISNHLYFYWYRQILGQKVEFLVSFYNNEISEKSEIFDDQFSVERPDGSNFTLKIRSTKLEDSAMYFCASSGLAGTAYNEQFFGPGTRLTVL.

The V gene is TRBV14, the J gene TRBJ2-7; 13 nucleotides line up with TRBD2. This CDR3 comprises 19 residues. V gave up 1 base and J gave up 3 bases; unmatched junction bases: 12. CDR1 is SGHDN, CDR2 FVKESK, per germline. The CDR3 is CASSQGRLAGGISYYEQYF. DNA for the CDR3: TGTGCCAGCAGCCAAGGCCGACTAGCGGGAGGCATCTCCTACTACGAGCAGTACTTC.

The gene calls are TRBV4-1 and TRBJ2-5; 10 bases map to TRBD2. In germline, CDR1 is MGHRA, CDR2 YSYEKL. The length of the CDR3 is 17 residues. Trimming at V came to 3 bases and at J to 3 bases, leaving 10 bases not matched to a gene. In DNA form, the CDR3 reads TGCGCCAGCAGCCAGAGTTTGTCTGGACTAGCGGAAGAGACCCAGTACTTC. Translating gives CASSQSLSGLAEETQYF.

This clonotype has more than one count but fewer than ten. The CDR3 loop is CASSFRHSGRGHQETQYF. DNA for the CDR3: TGTGCCAGCAGTTTCCGCCATAGCGGGAGGGGACATCAGGAGACCCAGTACTTC. V and J are TRBV28 and TRBJ2-5, with 11 positions matching TRBD2. There are 18 residues in the CDR3. Unmatched junction bases numbered 14, after V lost 3 bases and J lost 5 bases. Germline-derived CDR1 and CDR2 are MDHEN and SYDVKM.

This clonotype was recorded at least ten times. The chain is built from TRBV11-2 and TRBJ2-1, with TRBD2 as a possible D gene (6 bases). Germline CDR1 reads SGHAT; CDR2 reads FQNNGV. Trimming removed 0 bases from V and 3 bases from J, with 15 bases in between. The CDR3 spans 17 residues. CDR3 loop: CASSLDGPGDGYNEQFF. For the CDR3, the DNA is TGTGCCAGCAGCTTAGATGGCCCGGGGGACGGCTACAATGAGCAGTTCTTC.

Many counts were recorded for this clonotype. The chain uses TRBV29-1 and TRBJ2-5; 7 nucleotides line up with TRBD1. Looked up from germline, CDR1 is SQVTM and CDR2 is ANQGSEA. The CDR3 is 15 residues long. Trimming removed 4 bases from V and 1 base from J; junction bases left unmatched: 9. This CDR3 is CSVGNRGLPQETQYF. The CDR3 region has the DNA TGCAGCGTTGGAAACAGGGGCTTGCCCCAAGAGACCCAGTACTTC.

This clonotype was counted at least ten times. This sequence joins TRBV7-2 and TRBJ2-1; maybe TRBD2 (5 bases). The V end was cut by 5 bases, the J end by 0 bases, with 14 bases between. The CDR3 runs to 16 residues. CDR1 and CDR2 from the germline V gene are SGHTA and FQGNSA. DNA of the CDR3: TGTGCCAGCAGCCCCGAACTAGGGTTCTCCTACAATGAGCAGTTCTTC. Translated: CASSPELGFSYNEQFF. The variable domain in full, with the rest retrieved from reference TRBV7-2 and TRBJ2-1, is GAGVSQSPSNKVTEKGKDVELRCDPISGHTALYWYRQSLGQGLEFLIYFQGNSAPDKSGLPSDRFSAERTGGSVSTLTIQRTQQEDSAVYLCASSPELGFSYNEQFFGPGTRLTVL.

This clonotype was observed at least ten times. The V gene is TRBV28, the J gene TRBJ2-5; TRBD1 matches 7 bases. The CDR3 extends over 13 amino acids. V lost 4 bases, J lost 3 bases, and 2 bases stayed unmatched. CDR1 and CDR2 from the germline V gene are MDHEN and SYDVKM. In nucleotides, the CDR3 is TGTGCCAGCAGTTGGGACAGCGAAGAGACCCAGTACTTC. Translating it yields CASSWDSEETQYF.

The V and J genes are TRBV19 and TRBJ2-1; a weak D match, TRBD2 (5 bases). Trimming cost V 3 bases and J 2 bases, with 11 bases left between them. This CDR3 spans 15 amino acids. Germline loops: CDR1 LNHDA, CDR2 SQIVND (reference sequence). The CDR3 reads CASSMVGAAYNEQFF. The CDR3 nucleotides are TGTGCCAGTAGTATGGTGGGAGCAGCCTACAATGAGCAGTTCTTC.

The table lists this clonotype with a few counts. This chain links TRBV30 with TRBJ1-2; 7 bases are shared with TRBD1. Germline V gene data show CDR1 as GTSNPN and CDR2 as SVGIG (reference sequence). Germline trimming cut 8 bases from V and 8 bases from J; bases unmatched to any gene: 17. This CDR3 contains 14 residues. CDR3: CARARDSSFGGYTF. The CDR3 DNA reads TGTGCCCGGGCCCGGGACAGCTCTTTTGGGGGCTACACCTTC.

A note on this clonotype: This may arise from a read error, as a much more abundant clone is one base away. V is TRBV6-5 and J is TRBJ1-1; no clear D gene. Per the germline V gene, CDR1 is MNHEY and CDR2 is SVGAGI. The ends were cut back, 2 bases at V and 6 bases at J, with 13 bases in the middle. The CDR3 covers 14 residues. The CDR3, as DNA: TGTGCCAGCAGTTACCTCGAAACCCCCCCTGAAGCTTTCTTT. This encodes CASSYLETPPEAFF.